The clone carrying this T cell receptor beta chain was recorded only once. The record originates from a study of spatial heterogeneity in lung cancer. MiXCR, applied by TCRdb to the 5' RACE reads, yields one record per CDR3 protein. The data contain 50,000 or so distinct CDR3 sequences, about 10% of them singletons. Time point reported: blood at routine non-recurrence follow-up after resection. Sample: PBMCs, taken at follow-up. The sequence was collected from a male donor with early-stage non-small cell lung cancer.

CDR3 bases: TGTGCCAGCAGTTCGCAGGAAACCTACGAGCAGTACTTC. It yields the protein CASSSQETYEQYF. The rearrangement joins TRBV2 to TRBJ2-7; D is undetermined. The germline V and J ends were trimmed by 5 bases and 2 bases, with 10 bases remaining between them. This CDR3 spans 13 amino acids. Germline CDR1 reads SNHLY; CDR2 reads FYNNEI.